This paragraph reports one T cell receptor (beta chain). This clonotype was seen more than once but under ten times. What this receptor recognizes is not known. No much larger clonotype is one base removed from it; base qualities were not supplied. This entry is derived from a study of regulatory T cells in long-lasting Graves disease (TCRdb year 2021). Describing the broader study: Patients with newly diagnosed Graves' disease had been on antithyroid drugs for under 3 months. Persistent Graves' disease patients were compared with newly diagnosed Graves' disease patients by peripheral blood TCR sequencing and RNA sequencing. The study was conducted in China and was registered as a clinical trial. A total of about 33 samples underwent TCR sequencing, from about 13 patients with persistent Graves' disease and roughly 20 patients with newly diagnosed Graves' disease. The paper as a whole reports these results and caveats: Persistent disease showed preferential use of TRBV28, TRBJ1-2 and TRBJ2-5, whereas newly diagnosed disease favored TRBV20-1 and TRBJ2-1. The authors noted that the small sample size was a limitation that may lower accuracy. Because the primary lesion, thyroid tissue, could not be accessed, the study looked at peripheral blood alone. A larger number of public clonotypes was shared among persistent patients (more than 2,500) than among newly diagnosed patients (around 970). Sequencing and analysis were limited to the TCR beta chain. Compared with newly diagnosed patients, patients with persistent Graves' disease had lower TCR Shannon entropy and fewer highly expanded clones, which suggests clonal expansion.

The sample's time point label, in plain terms: newly diagnosed GD, antithyroid drugs for less than 3 months. For both TCR sequencing and RNA sequencing, RNA was extracted from PBMCs in TRIzol. Graves' disease was diagnosed according to American Thyroid Association guidelines. Patients for the study were recruited at an endocrinology department in Xi'an, China. Each patient gave approximately 9.7 milliliters of peripheral blood, collected in an EDTA anticoagulant tube. Ficoll Paque Plus density gradient separation was used to isolate PBMCs, and no further T cell sorting was done. An Agilent 2100 Bioanalyzer and agarose gel were used to assess RNA quality, and a NanoDrop 2000 was used to measure RNA concentration. Libraries came from multiplex PCR. Sequencing instrument: Illumina HiSeq 4000. CDR3 regions were amplified by Arm-PCR with iRepertoire HTBI primers to construct TCR beta libraries. Before sequencing, the PCR products went through gel purification. Per the source publication's procedure: Across samples, roughly 60 TRBV and roughly 15 TRBJ segments were identified and used for gene usage analysis of CDR3 amino acid clonotypes. Filtered high-quality paired reads were merged into contigs using COPE and FqMerger. Contigs were aligned with BLAST to IMGT TRBV, TRBD and TRBJ reference genes, and CDR3 was defined per IMGT. Any clonotype with a frequency above 0.1% was counted as a highly expanded clone. Repertoire diversity was measured by Shannon entropy, and V-J evenness by the Gini coefficient. Clonotypes shared by more than one individual were considered public. TCRdb passed the public sequencing reads through fastp at Q25 and MiXCR, retaining productive beta sequences. Every distinct CDR3 protein forms one entry, paired with its most common genes and DNA. These V and J calls rely on TCRdb rather than the paper's analysis. In all, the sample holds hundreds of thousands of distinct CDR3 sequences, and 13% of those were seen once. The top ten clones comprise roughly 10% of the sample.

V was cut back by 9 bases and J by 4 bases, leaving a gap of 9 bases between them. The CDR3 sequence holds 11 residues, the cysteine and phenylalanine included. This entry keeps only the CDR3 DNA: 33 bases, framed from base 1. Via the germline V gene, CDR1 is SGHRS and CDR2 YFSETQ. Another study also made use of these data, one on T cells in Graves' hyperthyroidism and ophthalmopathy. Reported in the second study: Stable Graves' hyperthyroidism was defined as no progression to ophthalmopathy during 18 months of follow-up. Hyperthyroidism patients were aged 18 to 65 years and newly diagnosed, with disease duration of less than 2 months. Any patient with an uncontrolled infection, another autoimmune disease, pregnancy or lactation was excluded. Diagnoses were established on the basis of clinical symptoms, serum thyroxine and TRAb, thyroid ultrasound, and orbital computed tomography. The first round of RT-PCR for the TCR CDR3 was performed with the HTBI primer set and the Qiagen OneStep RT-PCR kit. Most expanded thyroid clonotypes (frequency above 0.001) were also found in blood, which suggests that blood repertoires may mirror thyroid immune responses. A model built on a 13 V-J signature distinguished ophthalmopathy from stable hyperthyroidism, reaching around 87% sensitivity and 81.08% specificity in cross-validation and 80%/75% in testing. In validation, progression to ophthalmopathy was predicted by the model with more than 65% sensitivity and approximately 78% specificity, a median of approximately 7.1 months before onset. To identify TCR V-J signatures that set the groups apart, the researchers used a discovery cohort of 100 patients, made up of around 40 with Graves' ophthalmopathy and approximately 57 with stable Graves' hyperthyroidism. Prospective prediction of ophthalmopathy was tested in an independent validation cohort consisting of roughly 19 hyperthyroidism patients and approximately 16 patients who later progressed to ophthalmopathy. The approximately 100 discovery patients were randomly divided into training and test sets at a 7:3 ratio. The study also compared thyroid tissue and blood T-cell repertoires from several Graves' hyperthyroidism patients. Following sampling, methimazole starting at 30 mg daily was given to hyperthyroidism patients, and high-dose intravenous methylprednisolone was given to ophthalmopathy patients. Libraries were constructed in a second round of multiplex PCR, after which size selection and purification were carried out. Libraries were sequenced paired-end with 100 bp reads on an Illumina HiSeq2000. SOAPnuke was used to process the raw data, throwing out any read that contained adapters or uncalled bases, had a mean Phred below 15, or lacked an exact constant-primer or identifier match. High-quality paired reads were merged with COPE v1.2.5, and unique nucleotide sequences were defined as clonotypes. Clonotypes were aligned to IMGT TRBV, TRBD and TRBJ reference segments using MiTCR v1.1. The analysis was restricted to V-J combinations with a frequency above 0.0001, which together covered roughly 99% of the repertoires. A TCS score was defined as the ratio of F50 (clonal expansion) to E x V (chaos), with BLOSUM62-based TCRdist applied between CDR3 peptides within each V-J. Welch's t-statistics and random forest reduced fewer than 550 V-J features to about 12, which were used in a naive Bayes classifier (R e1071). Sample size was not statistically predetermined, and blinding of investigators to group allocation was not performed. The paper describes TCR Vbeta CDR3 sequencing of around 140 peripheral blood samples, made up of 40 to 45 ophthalmopathy patients, 70 to 80 hyperthyroidism patients and about 17 progressor patients.

Recombination joined TRBV5-1 with TRBJ2-3; the D segment cannot be called with confidence. This clonotype originated in a young man with Graves disease. Donor details come from another sample of the same person, matched by shared clones. Sequences were derived from peripheral blood mononuclear cells (PBMCs), sampled at new diagnosis, from a patient treated with antithyroid drugs. The DNA reads as follows: TGCGCCATTCGAGAGGCAGATACGCAGTATTTT. Its translation reads: CAIREADTQYF.